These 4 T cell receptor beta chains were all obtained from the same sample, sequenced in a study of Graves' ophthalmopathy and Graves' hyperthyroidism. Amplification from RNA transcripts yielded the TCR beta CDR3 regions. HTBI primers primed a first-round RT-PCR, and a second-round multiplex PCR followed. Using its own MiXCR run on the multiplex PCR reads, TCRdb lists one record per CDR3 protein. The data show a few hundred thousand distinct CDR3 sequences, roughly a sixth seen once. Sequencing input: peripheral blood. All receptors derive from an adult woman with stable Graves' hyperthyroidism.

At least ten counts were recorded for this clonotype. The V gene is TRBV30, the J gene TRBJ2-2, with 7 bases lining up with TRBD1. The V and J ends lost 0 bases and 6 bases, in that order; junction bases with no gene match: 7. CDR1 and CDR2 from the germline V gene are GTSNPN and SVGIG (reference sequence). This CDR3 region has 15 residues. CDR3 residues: CAWSVVTGRPGELFF. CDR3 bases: TGTGCCTGGAGTGTAGTGACAGGGAGACCCGGGGAGCTGTTTTTT.

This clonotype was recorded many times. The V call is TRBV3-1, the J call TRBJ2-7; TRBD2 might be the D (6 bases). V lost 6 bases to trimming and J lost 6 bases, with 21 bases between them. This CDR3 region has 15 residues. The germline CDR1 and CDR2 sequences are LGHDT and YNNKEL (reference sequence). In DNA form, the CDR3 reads TGTGCCAGCAGACCTACGGAGGGTACGGTCAGCGAGCAGTACTTC. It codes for CASRPTEGTVSEQYF.

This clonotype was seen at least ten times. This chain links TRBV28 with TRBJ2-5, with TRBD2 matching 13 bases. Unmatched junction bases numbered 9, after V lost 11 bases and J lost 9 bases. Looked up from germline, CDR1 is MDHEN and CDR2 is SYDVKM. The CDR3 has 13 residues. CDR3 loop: CAGGRTSGRPQYF. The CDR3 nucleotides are TGTGCCGGAGGACGGACTAGCGGGAGACCCCAGTACTTC.

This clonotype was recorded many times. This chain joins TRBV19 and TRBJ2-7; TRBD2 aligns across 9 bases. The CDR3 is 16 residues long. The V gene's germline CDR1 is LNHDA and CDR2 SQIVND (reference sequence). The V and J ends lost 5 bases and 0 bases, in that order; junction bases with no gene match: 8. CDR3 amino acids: CASSLEAGGVSYEQYF. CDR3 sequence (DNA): TGTGCCAGTAGTCTCGAAGCGGGAGGTGTCTCCTACGAGCAGTACTTC.